The 5 T cell receptor beta chains reported below all come from one sample, sequenced in a study of Graves' ophthalmopathy and Graves' hyperthyroidism. The authors amplified TCR beta CDR3 regions from RNA transcripts. First-round RT-PCR used HTBI primers; second-round multiplex PCR followed. TCRdb reanalysed the multiplex PCR reads using MiXCR and keeps one entry per CDR3 protein. There are about 370,000 distinct CDR3 sequences in the sample; 15% to 20% occur only once, and 2% to 3% lies in the top ten. Material for sequencing was peripheral blood. These receptors all stem from an adult woman with stable Graves' hyperthyroidism.

This clonotype was seen at least ten times. The J gene is TRBJ1-1, the V gene TRBV6-1; D is ambiguous. V shed 3 bases and J shed 11 bases, with 13 bases lying between them. CDR3 size: 12 residues. The germline CDR1 and CDR2 sequences are MNHNS and SASEGT. The CDR3 nucleotides read TGTGCCAGCAGTGAGGCGGGGTCTACGGCTTTCTTT. Amino acid sequence: CASSEAGSTAFF.

The chain uses TRBV4-3 and TRBJ2-7; TRBD1 matches at 8 bases. This CDR3 is 15 amino acids long. CDR1 is LGHNA, CDR2 YSLEER, per germline. V dropped 0 bases and J dropped 3; count of bases not matched to a gene: 4. The CDR3 region has the DNA TGCGCCAGCAGCCAAGATACCAGGGGGCTCTACGAGCAGTACTTC. Translating it yields CASSQDTRGLYEQYF.

Ten or more counts support this clonotype. This chain uses TRBV12-3 or TRBV12-4 with TRBJ1-1, with a possible D match to TRBD1 (5 bases). The V end was cut by 0 bases, the J end by 3 bases, with 8 bases between. This CDR3 region has 14 residues. The CDR3 loop reads CASSLAWGYTEAFF. CDR3 nucleotides: TGTGCCAGCAGTTTAGCGTGGGGGTACACTGAAGCTTTCTTT.

As regards this clonotype: A read error is possible here, since a much larger clone lies one base away. The chain combines TRBV6-5 with TRBJ2-4; 12 positions agree with TRBD2. CDR3 length: 16 residues. Germline V gene sequence: CDR1 MNHEY, CDR2 SVGAGI. The CDR3 DNA sequence: TGTACCAGCAGTTACACTTTGACTAGCGGGAGAGACATTCAGTACTTC. Translating gives CTSSYTLTSGRDIQYF.

This clonotype was recorded many times. This chain joins TRBV9 and TRBJ1-3; D is ambiguous. The germline V gene encodes CDR1 SGDLS and CDR2 YYNGEE. V was cut by 0 bases and J by 0 bases, with 10 bases left in between. This CDR3 contains 16 residues. The DNA of the CDR3 is TGTGCCAGCAGCGTAGGCGGCAGACTCTCTGGAAACACCATATATTTT. Its protein is CASSVGGRLSGNTIYF.